Included here is one TCR beta chain sequence, with context. The target of this receptor is not known. No much larger clonotype is one base removed from it; base qualities were not supplied. The entry originates in a study of long-term antiretroviral therapy in people with HIV (dated by TCRdb to about 2022). Regarding the complete study: The earliest samples were collected approximately a decade before the 2015 WHO recommendation for immediate ART, a period when ART was typically delayed until CD4 counts fell. This retrospective serial study examined whether starting ART and sustained HIV suppression were associated with changes in the composition and diversity of the TRB repertoire in peripheral blood. A total of 192 cryopreserved PBMC samples were contributed to the cohort by 30 adults with confirmed HIV infection, with samples collected serially over a mean of around 6 years (range 1-12). Among the 30 to 35 participants with HIV, eleven to twelve were female. No cross-contamination during QIAcube processing was shown when test extractions of a monoclonal T-cell line were performed alongside 25 to 35 polyclonal samples.

The immunoSEQ hsTCRB v3.0 assay was used at survey level resolution to sequence the TRB variable region. TRB sequencing targeted a depth of roughly 35,000-55,000 T-cell genomes per sample. Pooled TRB libraries were sequenced on an Illumina MiSeq with a v3 150-cycle kit. Turning to the authors' computational methods: Repertoire analysis ran in R within a reproducible Nextflow workflow covering QC, data transformation and analysis. LymphoSeq2, an R package for exploring AIRR-Seq data, was used to implement the custom analyses. A handful of samples yielding fewer than 5000 total TRB sequences were excluded, leaving 150 to 200 analyzed HIV repertoires. Among the approximately 180 HIV repertoires that were kept, approximately 61 were collected before ART initiation and about 130 were collected after ART initiation. Repertoires were downsampled to 5000 TRB nucleotide sequences, with summary statistics averaged over 100 downsampling iterations. Only TRB sequences with CDR3 regions of at least seven amino acids were retained for analysis. Two measures captured diversity: a Shannon entropy-derived clonality score and the Gini coefficient. In the repertoire networks, any two of the top 5000 CDR3 amino acid sequences were linked whenever the two sequences differed by an edit distance of one. For TRB CDR3 amino acid sequences, antigen specificity groups and MHC restriction were predicted with GLIPH2. To flag known CMV, EBV, HIV or tissue antigen associations, CDR3 amino acid sequences were matched against VDJdb and McPAS-TCR. Pre-ART, post-ART and control groups were compared with Wilcoxon signed-rank tests and Holm-Bonferroni correction. What TCRdb holds here is the immuneACCESS table cut down to in-frame rearrangements. Part of the clones is not present; checked against another copy, under half of the missing clones reflect an unresolved V gene, and the others are unexplained. The V and J calls and clone size were taken over from that table, and D and trimming were inferred from the DNA. This sample holds tens of thousands of clones; 85% to 90% were observed only once. 7.5% to 9% of the sample belongs to the ten largest clones.

The full study reports these points: Inferences about post-ART repertoire changes were limited because no data were available on ART adherence, viral resistance or therapy changes. Because pre-ART samples had limited cell numbers, unsorted PBMC were profiled rather than sorted CD4+ and CD8+ T cells. Because PBMC availability was limited, only the TCR beta chain was sequenced, with no alpha chain pairing. At every time point, the repertoire was dominated by expanded TRB clones first identified before ART initiation, although this dominance fluctuated and, in many PLHIV, declined after ART. Starting ART was linked to a significant rise in TRB diversity, yet even after long-term ART the diversity remained significantly lower than in transplant donor controls. The samples span the years 2004 to 2017, and the ART regimens used at that time may not be as effective as current regimens. Compared with controls, HIV repertoires had narrower CDR3 length ranges, and the network structure pointed to an antigen-experienced repertoire that shifted only slightly toward naive after ART.

Inclusive of the bounding cysteine and phenylalanine, the CDR3 is 15 residues long. Left in the record is the CDR3 DNA by itself, 45 bases read in frame from the first base. The junction shows trimming of 5 bases on V and 0 bases on J, plus 10 bases between the germline ends. The germline V gene gives CDR1 as KGHSH and CDR2 as LQKENI. Participants were included only if at least one PBMC sample before ART initiation and at least two post-ART samples were available. All participants with HIV were treated in the United States of America. Cryopreserved samples of about 0.95-10 million PBMC were thawed and washed before DNA extraction. At the time of the earliest PBMC sample, participants with HIV were aged between roughly 20 and 55 years. Per participant, PBMC samples came from 1-4 timepoints prior to ART initiation and 2-8 timepoints following ART initiation, for a median of 7 samples. For every participant, serial HIV viral load, CD4+ T-cell count, ART history and demographic data were obtained. Genomic DNA was extracted from unsorted PBMC with a Qiagen kit on a QIAcube, with processing performed in batches of 12 samples.

This clonotype was sampled from a man aged 35-49 years with HIV. The sample consisted of unsorted PBMCs, taken around 5 years after starting antiretroviral therapy. The rearrangement combines TRBV18 with TRBJ2-2; possibly the D gene is TRBD1, per 6 matching bases. DNA sequence: TGTGCCAGCTCAACCGGGACAACGAACACCGGGGAGCTGTTTTTT. This codes for CASSTGTTNTGELFF.